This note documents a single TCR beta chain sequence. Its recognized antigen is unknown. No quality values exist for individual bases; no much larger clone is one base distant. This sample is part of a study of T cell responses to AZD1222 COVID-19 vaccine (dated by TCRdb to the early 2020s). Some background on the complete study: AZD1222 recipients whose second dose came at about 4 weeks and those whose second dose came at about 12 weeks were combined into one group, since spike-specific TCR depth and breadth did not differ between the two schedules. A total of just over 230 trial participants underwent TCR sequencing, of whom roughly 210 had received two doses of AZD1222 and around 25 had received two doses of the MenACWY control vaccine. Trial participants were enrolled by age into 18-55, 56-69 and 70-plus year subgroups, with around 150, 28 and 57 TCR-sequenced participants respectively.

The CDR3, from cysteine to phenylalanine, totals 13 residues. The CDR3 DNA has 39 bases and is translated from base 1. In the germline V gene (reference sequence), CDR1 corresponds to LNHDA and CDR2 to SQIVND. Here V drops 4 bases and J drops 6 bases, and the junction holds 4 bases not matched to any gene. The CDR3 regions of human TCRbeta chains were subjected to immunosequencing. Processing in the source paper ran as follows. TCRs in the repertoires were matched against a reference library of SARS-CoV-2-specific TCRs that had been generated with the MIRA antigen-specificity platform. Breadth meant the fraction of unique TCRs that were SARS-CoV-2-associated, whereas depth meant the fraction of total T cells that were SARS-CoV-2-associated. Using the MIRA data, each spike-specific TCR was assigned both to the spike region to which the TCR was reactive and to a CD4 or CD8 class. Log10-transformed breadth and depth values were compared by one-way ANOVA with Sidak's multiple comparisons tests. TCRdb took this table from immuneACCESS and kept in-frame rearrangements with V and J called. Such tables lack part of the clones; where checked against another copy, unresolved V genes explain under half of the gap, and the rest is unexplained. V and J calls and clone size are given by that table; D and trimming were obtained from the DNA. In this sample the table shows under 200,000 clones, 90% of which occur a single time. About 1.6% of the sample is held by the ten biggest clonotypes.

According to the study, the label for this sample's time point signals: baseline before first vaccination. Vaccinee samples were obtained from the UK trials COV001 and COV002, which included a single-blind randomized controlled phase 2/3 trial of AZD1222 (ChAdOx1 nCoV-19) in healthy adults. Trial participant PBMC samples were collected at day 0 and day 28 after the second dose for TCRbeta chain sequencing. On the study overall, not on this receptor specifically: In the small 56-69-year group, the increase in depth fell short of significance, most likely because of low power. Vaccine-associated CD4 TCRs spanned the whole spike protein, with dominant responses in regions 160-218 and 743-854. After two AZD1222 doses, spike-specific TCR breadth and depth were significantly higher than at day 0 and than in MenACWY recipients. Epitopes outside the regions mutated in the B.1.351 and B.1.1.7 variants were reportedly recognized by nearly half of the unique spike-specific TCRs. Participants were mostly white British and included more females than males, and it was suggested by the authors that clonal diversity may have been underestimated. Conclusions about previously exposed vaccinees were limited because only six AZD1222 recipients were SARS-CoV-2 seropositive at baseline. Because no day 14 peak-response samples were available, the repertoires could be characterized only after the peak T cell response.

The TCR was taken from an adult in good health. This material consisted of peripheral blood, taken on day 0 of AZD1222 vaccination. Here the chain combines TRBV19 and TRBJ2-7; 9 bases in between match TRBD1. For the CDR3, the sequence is CASSRGQGFEQYF. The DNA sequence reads TGTGCCAGTAGTAGAGGACAGGGGTTCGAGCAGTACTTC. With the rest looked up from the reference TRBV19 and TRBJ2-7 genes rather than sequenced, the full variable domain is DGGITQSPKYLFRKEGQNVTLSCEQNLNHDAMYWYRQDPGQGLRLIYYSQIVNDFQKGDIAEGYSVSREKKESFPLTVTSAQKNPTAFYLCASSRGQGFEQYFGPGTRLTVT.